This entry is about one TCR beta chain. The antigen is unknown. The treatment is: approximately 9-day PBMC culture with coronavirus spike peptide pools or control peptides (ViraFEST assay). T cells were expanded with peptide pools, and expanded clonotypes were identified by TCR sequencing. These data belong to a study of vaccination and CD4 T cells after COVID-19. For the study at large: Convalescent donors were composed of six males and four females, of whom two were Hispanic. Control cultures received a CEFX pool, an HIV-1 Nef pool, or no peptide.

With the Oncomine TCR Beta short-read assay, DNA from cultured CD4+ T cells was sequenced. The authors extracted genomic DNA from cultured CD4+ T cells. TCRdb used MiXCR to reprocess the PCR reads, holding one entry per CDR3 protein. The table includes around 9,400 distinct CDR3 sequences, about a quarter detected once. This TCR was recovered from a human donor who had recovered from COVID-19. The specimen was CD4+ T cells from blood, cultured in vitro, collected after SARS-CoV-2 vaccination.

Here the CDR3 DNA reads TGTGCCAGCAGTTTCTTAACGGGGATCGGGGGTGAGCAGTTCTTC. Translated, it gives CASSFLTGIGGEQFF. The chain uses TRBV28 and TRBJ2-1; weak D call: TRBD2 (6 bases). The CDR3 contains 15 residues. From germline, CDR1 is MDHEN and CDR2 SYDVKM. Trimming took 3 bases from V and 9 from J, leaving 18 bases between them.